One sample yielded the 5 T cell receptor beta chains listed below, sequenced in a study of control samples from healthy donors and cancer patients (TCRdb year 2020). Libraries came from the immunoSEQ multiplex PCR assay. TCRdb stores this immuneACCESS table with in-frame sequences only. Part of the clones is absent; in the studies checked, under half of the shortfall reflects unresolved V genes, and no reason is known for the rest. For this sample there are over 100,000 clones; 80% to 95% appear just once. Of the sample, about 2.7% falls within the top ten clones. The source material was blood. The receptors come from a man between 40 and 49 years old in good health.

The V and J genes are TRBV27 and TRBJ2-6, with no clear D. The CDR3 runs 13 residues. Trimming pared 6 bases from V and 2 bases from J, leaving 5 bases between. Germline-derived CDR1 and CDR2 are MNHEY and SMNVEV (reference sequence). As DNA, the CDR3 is TGTGCCAGCAGGTTCCCTGGGGCCAACGTCCTGACTTTC. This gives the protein CASRFPGANVLTF.

The CDR3 loop reads CSASGQGGRTDTQYF. The CDR3 DNA follows: TGCAGTGCTAGTGGACAGGGTGGTCGAACAGATACGCAGTATTTT. The V gene is TRBV20-1, the J gene TRBJ2-3, with 8 bases lining up with TRBD1. This CDR3 has 15 amino acids. The germline V gene has CDR1 DFQATT and CDR2 SNEGSKA (reference sequence). Unmatched junction bases numbered 8, after V lost 3 bases and J lost 3 bases.

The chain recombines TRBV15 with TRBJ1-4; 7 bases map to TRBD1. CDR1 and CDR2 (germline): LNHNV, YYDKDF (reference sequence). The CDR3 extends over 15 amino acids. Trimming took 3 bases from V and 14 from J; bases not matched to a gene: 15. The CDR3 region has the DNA TGTGCCACCAGCAGGAAACCGAAAGCACAGGGGAGGCTGTTTTTT. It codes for CATSRKPKAQGRLFF.

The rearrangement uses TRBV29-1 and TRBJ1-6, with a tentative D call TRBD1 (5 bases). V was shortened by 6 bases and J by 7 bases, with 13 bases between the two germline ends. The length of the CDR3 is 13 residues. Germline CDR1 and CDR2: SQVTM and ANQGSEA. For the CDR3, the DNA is TGCAGCGTGGCCGGGACCCTGAATTCACCCCTCCACTTT. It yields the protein CSVAGTLNSPLHF.

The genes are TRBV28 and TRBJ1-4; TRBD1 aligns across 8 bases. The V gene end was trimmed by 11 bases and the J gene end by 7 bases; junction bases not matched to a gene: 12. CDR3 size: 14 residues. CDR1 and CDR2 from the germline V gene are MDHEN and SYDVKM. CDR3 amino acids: CAGNGQGSGEKLFF. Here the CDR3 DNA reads TGTGCCGGGAACGGACAGGGTTCGGGTGAAAAACTGTTTTTT. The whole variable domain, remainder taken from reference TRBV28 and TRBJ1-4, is DVKVTQSSRYLVKRTGEKVFLECVQDMDHENMFWYRQDPGLGLRLIYFSYDVKMKEKGDIPEGYSVSREKKERFSLILESASTNQTSMYLCAGNGQGSGEKLFFGSGTQLSVL.